These T cell receptor beta chains were read from a single sample in a study of tumor-infiltrating lymphocytes in primary liver carcinoma. TCRdb re-analysed the multiplex PCR reads in MiXCR, keeping a single row per CDR3 protein. The data hold about 44,000 distinct CDR3 sequences, with about three quarters observed a single time. Sequencing input: liver tumor tissue from sampling region 3. These receptors all stem from a man aged 40-49 years with primary liver carcinoma and hepatitis B virus infection. Each CDR3 is given with its conserved first and last residue. A D gene is named only where the DNA matches it firmly. Size is stated for part of the rows, as once, few or many counts, or as a class when the clone is expanded.

>TRBJ2-2|-|-|TRBV11-2
CGCNLVALAGTGELFF
TGTGGCTGCAACTTAGTGGCGCTAGCAGGAACCGGGGAGCTGTTTTTT
>TRBJ2-6|many|TRBD2|TRBV12-3/TRBV12-4
CASSGTTSTSSGANVLTF
TGTGCCAGCAGTGGGACGACTAGCACTAGCTCTGGGGCCAACGTCCTGACTTTC
>TRBJ2-7|-|-|TRBV28
CGIPRQFVYEQYF
TGTGGCATCCCCCGCCAATTCGTCTACGAGCAGTACTTC
>TRBJ2-7|many|-|TRBV10-3
CAISESGSLTSYEQYF
TGTGCCATCAGTGAGTCGGGTAGCTTAACCTCCTACGAGCAGTACTTC
>TRBJ2-1|-|TRBD1|TRBV10-3
CAIGDTGGAYNEQFF
TGTGCCATCGGTGACACAGGGGGCGCCTACAATGAGCAGTTCTTC
>TRBJ2-5|-|TRBD2|TRBV11-2
CTSNLRPGLAAYQEIQYF
TGTACCAGCAACTTACGTCCTGGACTAGCGGCGTACCAAGAGATCCAGTACTTC
>TRBJ2-3|-|TRBD1|TRBV28
CASGDRVLSSIDTQYF
TGTGCCAGTGGGGACAGGGTCTTATCAAGCATAGATACGCAGTATTTT
>TRBJ2-7|-|-|TRBV28
CAGSPQMGQPYEQYF
TGTGCCGGCAGCCCACAAATGGGGCAACCTTACGAGCAGTACTTC
>TRBJ2-1|-|-|TRBV11-2
CAGSPRGRSEQFF
TGTGCCGGTAGCCCAAGGGGTCGGTCCGAGCAGTTCTTC
>TRBJ1-1|many|-|TRBV25-1
CASSNRDTEAFF
TGTGCCAGCAGTAACAGGGACACTGAAGCTTTCTTT
>TRBJ2-7|few|TRBD2|TRBV7-2
CASGVVGLDREQYF
TGTGCCAGCGGCGTAGTGGGACTAGATAGGGAGCAGTACTTC
>TRBJ2-7|many|TRBD1|TRBV4-1
CASSQERDRRHEQYF
TGCGCCAGCAGCCAAGAACGGGACAGGAGGCACGAGCAGTACTTC
>TRBJ2-3|-|-|TRBV14
CASNHNPGTASTDTQYF
TGTGCCAGCAACCATAATCCCGGGACCGCTAGCACAGATACGCAGTATTTT
>TRBJ2-1|-|TRBD2|TRBV12-3/TRBV12-4
CASTSARGDYDEQFF
TGTGCCAGCACTAGTGCCCGGGGGGACTACGATGAGCAGTTCTTC
>TRBJ2-1|-|TRBD2|TRBV29-1
CSVGGTEDNEQFF
TGCAGTGTGGGGGGGACGGAAGACAATGAGCAGTTCTTC
>TRBJ1-2|-|-|TRBV14
CTSSQGTPDYGYIF
TGTACCAGCAGCCAAGGGACGCCGGATTATGGCTACATCTTC
>TRBJ2-7|-|-|TRBV28
CASNENFHEQCF
TGTGCCAGCAACGAAAATTTCCACGAGCAGTGCTTC
>TRBJ2-3|-|-|TRBV11-1
CASNKGPAVSTDTKYF
TGTGCCAGCAACAAGGGACCAGCGGTTAGCACAGATACGAAGTATTTT
>TRBJ1-6|-|-|TRBV6-6
CASSYSKAAGIVSPLHF
TGTGCCAGCAGTTACTCAAAGGCAGCGGGTATCGTGTCACCCCTCCACTTT
>TRBJ2-2|few|TRBD2|TRBV29-1
CSVEDRAGAGELFF
TGCAGCGTTGAAGATCGAGCGGGGGCCGGGGAGCTGTTTTTT
>TRBJ2-5|-|-|TRBV6-1
CTSSEERNVQETQYF
TGTACCAGCAGTGAAGAACGTAACGTCCAAGAGACCCAGTACTTT
>TRBJ2-7|-|-|TRBV12-5
CVSPPGSEQYF
TGTGTTAGTCCCCCGGGGTCCGAGCAATACTTC
>TRBJ2-3|many|TRBD2|TRBV5-1
CASSLGGPGLATDTQYF
TGCGCCAGCAGCTTGGGGGGGCCGGGACTAGCAACAGATACGCAGTATTTT
>TRBJ1-1|few|-|TRBV18
CASSPLIQSDTEAFF
TGTGCCAGCTCACCACTCATACAATCGGACACTGAAGCTTTCTTT
>TRBJ1-5|many|-|TRBV7-8
CASSSGLNSNQPQHF
TGTGCCAGCAGCTCGGGACTGAATAGCAATCAGCCCCAGCATTTT
>TRBJ2-5|once|-|TRBV7-8
CASSLDPGQVLETQYF
TGCGCCAGCAGCCTAGACCCGGGACAAGTATTAGAGACCCAGTACTTC
>TRBJ1-4|-|-|TRBV11-2
CASILEVGDEKLFF
TGTGCCAGTATCTTAGAGGTTGGGGACGAAAAACTGTTTTTC
>TRBJ2-3|few|-|TRBV5-1
CASTLDSRSTDTQYF
TGCGCCAGCACCCTTGACTCGCGTAGCACAGATACGCAGTATTTT
>TRBJ2-3|few|-|TRBV11-2
CASSTLDSQYF
TGTGCCAGTAGCACCCTGGATTCGCAGTATTTT
>TRBJ2-1|-|-|TRBV5-1
CASSGGGAGDFWNEQFF
TGCGCCAGCAGCGGGGGGGGGGCAGGGGACTTCTGGAATGAGCAGTTCTTC
>TRBJ2-7|many|-|TRBV29-1
CSVFDPSENEQYF
TGCAGCGTTTTTGACCCCTCGGAAAACGAGCAGTACTTC
>TRBJ2-2|few|-|TRBV2
CVSTGDWAGELFF
TGTGTCAGCACAGGGGACTGGGCCGGGGAGCTGTTTTTT